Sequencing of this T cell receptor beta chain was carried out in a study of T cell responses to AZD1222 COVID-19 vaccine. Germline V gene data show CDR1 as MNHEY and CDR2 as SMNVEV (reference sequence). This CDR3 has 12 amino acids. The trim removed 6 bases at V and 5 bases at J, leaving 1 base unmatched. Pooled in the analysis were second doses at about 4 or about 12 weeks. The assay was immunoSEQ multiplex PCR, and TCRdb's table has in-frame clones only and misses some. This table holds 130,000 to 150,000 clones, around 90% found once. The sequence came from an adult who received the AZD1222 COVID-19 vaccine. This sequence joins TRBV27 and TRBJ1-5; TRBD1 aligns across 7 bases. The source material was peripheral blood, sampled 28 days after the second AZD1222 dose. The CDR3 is CASRTGDQPQHF. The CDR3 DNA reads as TGTGCCAGCAGAACAGGGGATCAGCCCCAGCATTTT.